The clone carrying this T cell receptor (beta chain) is a singleton in its sample. This table comes from immunoSEQ multiplex PCR, and its TCRdb copy is limited to in-frame clones, with some not included. The profile covers about 280,000 clones, with approximately 88% appearing a single time and 9.4% taken by the ten largest. This sample is part of a study of blood T cell repertoires in COVID-19. As for the study in general: Some COVID-19 samples were acute and others convalescent; all came from the United States, Italy and Spain. PBMCs, B-cell-depleted T cells, or T cells provided the cDNA or gDNA that made up the material.

The CDR3 covers 13 residues. Looked up from germline, CDR1 is SGHTA and CDR2 is FQGNSA. V lost 1 base and J 7 bases, leaving 10 bases between the germline ends. The origin of this receptor is a man aged 18 to 30 with active or convalescent COVID-19. Sequencing was carried out using peripheral blood. The chain links TRBV7-2 to TRBJ2-5; perhaps TRBD2 as D (5 bases). This chain's CDR3 is CASSLDRRGTQYF. The CDR3 nucleotides are TGTGCCAGCAGCTTAGACCGACGGGGGACCCAGTACTTC.